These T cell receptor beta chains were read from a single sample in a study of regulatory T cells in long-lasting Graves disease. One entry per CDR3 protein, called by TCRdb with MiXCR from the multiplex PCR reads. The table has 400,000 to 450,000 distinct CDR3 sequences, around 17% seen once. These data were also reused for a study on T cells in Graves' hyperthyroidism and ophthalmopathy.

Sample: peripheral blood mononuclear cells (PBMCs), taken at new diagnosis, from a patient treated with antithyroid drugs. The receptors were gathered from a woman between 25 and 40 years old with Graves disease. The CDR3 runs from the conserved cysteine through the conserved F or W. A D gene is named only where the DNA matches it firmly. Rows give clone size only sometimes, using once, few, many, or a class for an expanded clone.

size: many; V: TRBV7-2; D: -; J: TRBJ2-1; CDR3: CASSLDSIYNEQFF; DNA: TGTGCCAGCAGCCTGGACAGTATCTACAATGAGCAGTTCTTC
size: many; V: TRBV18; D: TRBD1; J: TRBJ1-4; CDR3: CASSPPMTGPEKLFF; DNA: TGTGCCAGCTCACCACCTATGACAGGGCCCGAAAAACTGTTTTTT
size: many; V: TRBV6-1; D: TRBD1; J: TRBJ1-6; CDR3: CASSRDRGVPPPLHF; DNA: TGTGCCAGCAGTCGGGACAGGGGGGTCCCGCCGCCCCTCCACTTT
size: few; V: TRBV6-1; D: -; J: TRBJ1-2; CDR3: CASRHELGNYGYTF; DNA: TGTGCCAGCAGGCACGAACTGGGTAACTATGGCTACACCTTC
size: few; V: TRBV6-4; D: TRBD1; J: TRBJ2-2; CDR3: CASSDSAGGWTGELFF; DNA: TGTGCCAGCAGTGACTCGGCAGGGGGCTGGACCGGGGAGCTGTTTTTT
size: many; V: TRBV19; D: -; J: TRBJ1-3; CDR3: CASSIWEPSGNTIYF; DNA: TGTGCCAGTAGTATCTGGGAACCTTCTGGAAACACCATATATTTT
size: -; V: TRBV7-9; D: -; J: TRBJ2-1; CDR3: CASSLAGAPWRYNEQFF; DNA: TGTGCCAGCAGCTTAGCGGGAGCCCCTTGGCGCTACAATGAGCAGTTCTTC
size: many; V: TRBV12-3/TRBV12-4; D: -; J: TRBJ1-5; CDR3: CASSLAGSASNQPQHF; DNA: TGTGCCAGCAGTTTAGCAGGATCAGCTAGCAATCAGCCCCAGCATTTT
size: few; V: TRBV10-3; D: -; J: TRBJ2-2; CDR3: CARSRLFTGELFF; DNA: TGTGCCAGGTCCAGGTTGTTCACCGGGGAGCTGTTTTTT
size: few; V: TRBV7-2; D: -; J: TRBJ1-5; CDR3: CASSLAVLSNQPQHF; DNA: TGTGCCAGCAGCTTAGCAGTTTTAAGCAATCAGCCCCAGCATTTT
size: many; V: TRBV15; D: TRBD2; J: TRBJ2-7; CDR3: CATRSLAGHTYEQYF; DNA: TGTGCCACCAGGTCGCTAGCGGGTCATACCTACGAGCAGTACTTC
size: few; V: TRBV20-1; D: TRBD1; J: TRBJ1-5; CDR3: CSAGGQGGNQPQHF; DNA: TGCAGTGCTGGGGGACAGGGCGGGAATCAGCCCCAGCATTTT
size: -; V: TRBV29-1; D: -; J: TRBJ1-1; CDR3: CSVERTLYEAFF; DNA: TGCAGCGTTGAGCGGACACTCTACGAAGCTTTCTTT
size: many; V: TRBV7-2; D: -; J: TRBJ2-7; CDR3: CASSLQGVGYEQYF; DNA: TGTGCCAGCAGCCTCCAGGGAGTCGGCTACGAGCAGTACTTC
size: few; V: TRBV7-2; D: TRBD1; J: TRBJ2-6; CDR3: CASSLRDRGFTGANVLTF; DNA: TGTGCCAGCAGCCTAAGGGACAGGGGTTTCACGGGGGCCAACGTCCTGACTTTC
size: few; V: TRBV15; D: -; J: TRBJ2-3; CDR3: CATSREFAGHTDTQYF; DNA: TGTGCCACCAGCAGAGAGTTTGCGGGACACACAGATACGCAGTATTTT
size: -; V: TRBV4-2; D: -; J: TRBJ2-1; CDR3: CASSQDVPGTGNNEQFF; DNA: TGTGCCAGCAGCCAAGACGTACCGGGAACGGGGAACAATGAGCAGTTCTTC
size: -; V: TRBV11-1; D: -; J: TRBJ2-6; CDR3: CASSLAGASGAGANVLTF; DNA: TGTGCCAGCAGCTTAGCTGGCGCTTCGGGGGCTGGGGCCAACGTCCTGACTTTC
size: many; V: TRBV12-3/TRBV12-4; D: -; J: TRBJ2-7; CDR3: CASSLERAAYEQYF; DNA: TGTGCCAGCAGTCTGGAGCGGGCCGCCTACGAGCAGTACTTC
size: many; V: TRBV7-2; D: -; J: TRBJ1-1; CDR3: CASSYVGRLSEAFF; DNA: TGTGCCAGCAGTTACGTGGGGCGCCTATCTGAAGCTTTCTTT
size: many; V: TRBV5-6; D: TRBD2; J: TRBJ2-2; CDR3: CASSSPISGRVVTGELFF; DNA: TGTGCCAGCAGCTCTCCGATTAGCGGGAGAGTAGTCACCGGGGAGCTGTTTTTT
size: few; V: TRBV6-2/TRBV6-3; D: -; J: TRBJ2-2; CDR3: CASSSNLGPGELFF; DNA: TGTGCCAGCAGTTCCAACCTAGGACCCGGGGAGCTGTTTTTT
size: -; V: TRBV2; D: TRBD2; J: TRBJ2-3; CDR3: CASRSGLAGSADTQYF; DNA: TGTGCCAGCAGGTCAGGACTAGCGGGATCAGCGGATACGCAGTATTTT
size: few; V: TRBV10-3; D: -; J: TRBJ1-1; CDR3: CATRGVNTEAFF; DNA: TGTGCCACCAGGGGTGTGAACACTGAAGCTTTCTTT
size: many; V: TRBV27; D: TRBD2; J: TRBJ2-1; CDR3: CASRPSGRINEQFF; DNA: TGTGCCAGCAGACCTAGCGGGAGGATAAATGAGCAGTTCTTC
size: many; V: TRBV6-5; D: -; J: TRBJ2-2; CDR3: CASSYGTYTTELFF; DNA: TGTGCCAGCAGTTACGGGACCTATACAACGGAGCTGTTTTTT
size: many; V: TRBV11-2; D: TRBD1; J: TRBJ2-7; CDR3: CASTKPGQAF; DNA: TGTGCCAGCACTAAACCGGGACAGGCTTTC
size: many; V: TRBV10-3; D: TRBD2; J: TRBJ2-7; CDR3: CAIRKTSGGVLEQYF; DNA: TGTGCCATCAGGAAAACTAGCGGAGGCGTTCTCGAGCAGTACTTC
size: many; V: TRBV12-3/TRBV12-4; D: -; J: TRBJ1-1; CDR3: CASSLMAPADAFF; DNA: TGTGCCAGCTCTTTAATGGCCCCCGCGGACGCTTTCTTT
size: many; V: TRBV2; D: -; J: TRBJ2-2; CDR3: CASSRVANTGELFF; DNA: TGTGCCAGCAGTAGGGTCGCGAACACCGGGGAGCTGTTTTTT
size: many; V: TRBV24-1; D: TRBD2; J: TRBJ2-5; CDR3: CATSDSHRRRIPGTSEETQYF; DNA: TGTGCCACCAGTGATTCGCACCGAAGACGGATTCCCGGGACTAGCGAAGAGACCCAGTACTTC
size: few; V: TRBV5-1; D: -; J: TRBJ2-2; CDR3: CASSHQTSTGELFF; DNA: TGCGCCAGCAGCCACCAGACAAGCACCGGGGAGCTGTTTTTT
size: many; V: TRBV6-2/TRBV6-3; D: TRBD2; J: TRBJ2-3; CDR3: CANRDGGSADTQYF; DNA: TGTGCCAACCGGGATGGCGGGAGCGCAGATACGCAGTATTTT
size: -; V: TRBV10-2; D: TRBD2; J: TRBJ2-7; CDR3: CASKKSSGRSYEQYF; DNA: TGCGCCAGCAAGAAATCTAGCGGGCGCTCCTACGAGCAGTACTTC
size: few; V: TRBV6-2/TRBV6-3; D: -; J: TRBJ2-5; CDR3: CASSSGRQETQYF; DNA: TGTGCCAGCAGTTCCGGACGACAAGAGACCCAGTACTTC
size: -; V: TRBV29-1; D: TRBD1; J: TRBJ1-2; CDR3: CSVGGQGLGYTF; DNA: TGCAGCGTTGGGGGACAGGGTTTAGGCTACACCTTC
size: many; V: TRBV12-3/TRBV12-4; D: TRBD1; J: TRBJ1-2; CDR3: CASRTPGTGDHYGYTF; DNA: TGTGCCAGCAGAACCCCCGGGACAGGGGATCACTATGGCTACACCTTC
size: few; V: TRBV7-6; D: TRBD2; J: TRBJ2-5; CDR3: CASSLEGLARETQYF; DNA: TGTGCCAGCAGCTTAGAGGGACTAGCGAGAGAGACCCAGTACTTC
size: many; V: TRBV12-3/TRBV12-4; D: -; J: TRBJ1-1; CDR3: CASSLLGAPGTEAFF; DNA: TGTGCCAGCAGCCTCCTAGGGGCGCCGGGCACTGAAGCTTTCTTT
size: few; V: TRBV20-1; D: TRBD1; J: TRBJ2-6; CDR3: CSAREMTGFSGANVLTF; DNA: TGCAGTGCTAGAGAGATGACAGGGTTCTCTGGGGCCAACGTCCTGACTTTC
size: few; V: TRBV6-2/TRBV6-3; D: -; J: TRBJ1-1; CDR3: CASSYIGVMNTEAFF; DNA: TGTGCCAGCAGTTACATTGGGGTAATGAACACTGAAGCTTTCTTT
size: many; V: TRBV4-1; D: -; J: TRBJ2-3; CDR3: CASSPEWDNTDTQYF; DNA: TGCGCCAGCAGCCCCGAGTGGGACAACACAGATACGCAGTATTTT
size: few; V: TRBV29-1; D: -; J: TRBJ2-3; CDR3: CSVQQGLGPDTQYF; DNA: TGCAGCGTCCAGCAGGGGTTAGGTCCAGATACGCAGTATTTT
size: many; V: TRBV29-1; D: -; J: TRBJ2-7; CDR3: CSVVVVEQYF; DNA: TGCAGCGTTGTAGTGGTCGAGCAGTACTTC
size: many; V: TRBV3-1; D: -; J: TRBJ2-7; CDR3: CASRGQAGTYEQYF; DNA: TGTGCCAGCAGAGGACAGGCGGGGACCTACGAGCAGTACTTC
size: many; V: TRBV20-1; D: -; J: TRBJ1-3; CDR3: CSARDPRGGNTIYF; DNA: TGCAGTGCTAGAGACCCTCGGGGTGGAAACACCATATATTTT
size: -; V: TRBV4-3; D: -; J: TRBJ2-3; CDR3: CASSEEEWGAQYF; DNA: TGCGCCAGCAGCGAAGAGGAGTGGGGAGCGCAGTATTTT
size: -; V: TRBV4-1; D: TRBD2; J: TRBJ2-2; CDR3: CASSQSGRDTGELFF; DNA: TGCGCCAGCAGCCAGAGCGGGAGAGACACCGGGGAGCTGTTTTTT
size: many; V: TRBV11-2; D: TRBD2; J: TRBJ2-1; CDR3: CASSRRSGSDLRNEQFF; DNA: TGTGCCAGCAGCCGCCGTAGCGGGAGCGATCTTAGGAATGAGCAGTTCTTC
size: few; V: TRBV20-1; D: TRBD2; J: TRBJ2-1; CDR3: CSATVAGAYNEQFF; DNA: TGCAGTGCTACCGTAGCGGGAGCTTACAATGAGCAGTTCTTC
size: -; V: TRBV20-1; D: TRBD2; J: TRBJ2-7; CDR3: CSTTSGRVPYEQYF; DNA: TGCAGTACTACTAGCGGGAGAGTCCCCTACGAGCAGTACTTC